Below, 28 T cell receptor beta chains from the same sample are listed, as sequenced in a study of shared clonotypes between healthy human individuals (dated by TCRdb to 2019 to 2021). Libraries came from the immunoSEQ multiplex PCR assay. Drawn from immuneACCESS, this table holds only the in-frame rearrangements with V and J called that TCRdb kept. Clones are partly lost; checked studies trace under half to an unresolved V gene and leave the rest unexplained. Within this sample are approximately 2.5 million clones, with over 85% of them counted one time only. The top ten clonotypes cover approximately 0.36% of the sample. The specimen was naive CD4+ T cells from PBMCs. Explained via the paper, the cell subset or site label denotes: CD45RA+ positively selected. All receptors come from a man aged 18 to 35 in good health. Some clones in this sample may be carry-over from other donors' samples.

The chain carries TRBV5-1 and TRBJ2-3; 9 bases fit TRBD2. This CDR3 comprises 16 residues. Germline V lookup: CDR1 SGHRS, CDR2 YFSETQ. J gave up 2 bases and V 4 bases, and 8 bases lay outside the gene matches. This CDR3 reads CASSPGASGNTDTQYF. DNA for the CDR3: TGCGCCAGCAGCCCAGGGGCTAGCGGGAACACAGATACGCAGTATTTT.

This chain joins TRBV5-1 and TRBJ1-1; D uncertain. Trimming removed 2 bases at V and 0 bases at J, with 17 bases between. Per germline, CDR1 SGHRS and CDR2 YFSETQ. The CDR3 is 17 amino acids. In nucleotides, the CDR3 is TGCGCCAGCAGCTTTGGAATATTTACTGCCATGAACACTGAAGCTTTCTTT. It codes for CASSFGIFTAMNTEAFF.

The rearrangement uses TRBV9 and TRBJ2-1; 12 positions match TRBD2. This CDR3 is 21 amino acids long. V lost 0 bases to trimming and J lost 10 bases; unmatched junction nucleotides: 23. CDR1 is SGDLS and CDR2 is YYNGEE in the germline V gene. The CDR3 DNA follows: TGTGCCAGCAGCGTAGGGATTGGTGGACTAGCGGGAAGCCCTATTCAGGAAGAGCAGTTCTTC. This encodes CASSVGIGGLAGSPIQEEQFF. Looking up the rest from reference TRBV9 and TRBJ2-1 gives the full variable domain: DSGVTQTPKHLITATGQRVTLRCSPRSGDLSVYWYQQSLDQGLQFLIQYYNGEERAKGNILERFSAQQFPDLHSELNLSSLELGDSALYFCASSVGIGGLAGSPIQEEQFFGPGTRLTVL.

This clone is a singleton in its sample. The chain links TRBV13 to TRBJ1-4; the D gene is possibly TRBD1 (5 bases). Germline assignment: CDR1 PRHDT and CDR2 FYEKMQ (reference sequence). The CDR3 is 21 residues long. V lost 4 bases and J lost 3, with 30 bases in between. The chain's CDR3 is CASSSTRAWDGAKGANEKLFF. CDR3 DNA sequence: TGTGCCAGCAGCTCCACCCGAGCCTGGGACGGTGCCAAGGGAGCTAATGAAAAACTGTTTTTT.

The V call is TRBV5-4, the J call TRBJ1-1; no firm D call. The CDR3 runs to 13 residues. V shed 3 bases and J shed 1 base, with 7 bases lying between them. CDR1 is SGHNT and CDR2 is YYREEE in the germline V gene (reference sequence). CDR3 amino acids: CASSSQENTEAFF. CDR3 coding DNA: TGTGCCAGCAGCTCTCAGGAGAACACTGAAGCTTTCTTT.

This clone occurred once. The gene calls are TRBV30 and TRBJ2-4; 9 positions agree with TRBD1. With 4 bases clipped from V and 5 bases from J, the junction kept 3 bases outside the gene matches. Germline CDR1 and CDR2: GTSNPN and SVGIG (reference sequence). The CDR3 runs 13 residues. Here the CDR3 reads CAWNRQGENIQYF. CDR3 coding DNA: TGTGCCTGGAACCGACAGGGGGAAAACATTCAGTACTTC.

The CDR3 DNA sequence: TGTGCCAGTAGTTGGGACAGGGGTTGGGGCACAGATACGCAGTATTTT. It encodes CASSWDRGWGTDTQYF. This rearrangement joins TRBV19 to TRBJ2-3, with TRBD1 matching 10 bases. Trimming cost V 5 bases and J 1 base; bases outside gene matches: 6. The CDR3 totals 16 residues. The germline CDR1 and CDR2 sequences are LNHDA and SQIVND (reference sequence).

This chain uses TRBV7-2 with TRBJ2-3; TRBD2 aligns across 10 bases. Germline CDR1 SGHTA, CDR2 FQGNSA. This CDR3 contains 15 residues. V lost 5 bases, J lost 4 bases, and 6 bases stayed unmatched. The CDR3 region has the DNA TGTGCCAGCAGCCGTACTAGCGGGATGGCAGATACGCAGTATTTT. It translates to CASSRTSGMADTQYF.

This rearrangement joins TRBV9 to TRBJ1-2; the D gene is possibly TRBD1 (5 bases). The CDR3 totals 15 residues. V lost 0 bases and J 2 bases, leaving 11 bases between the germline ends. The V gene's germline CDR1 is SGDLS and CDR2 YYNGEE. CDR3: CASSVAGTGNYGYTF. CDR3 nucleotides: TGTGCCAGCAGCGTAGCGGGAACAGGCAACTATGGCTACACCTTC.

V gene TRBV19 combines with J gene TRBJ2-3, with 11 nucleotides matching TRBD2. V shed 5 bases and J 0 bases; nucleotides not matched to a gene: 4. This CDR3 has 16 residues. Germline V gives CDR1 LNHDA, CDR2 SQIVND (reference sequence). The CDR3 nucleotides read TGTGCCAGTAGTGCTAGCGGGAGGTGGAGCACAGATACGCAGTATTTT. It is translated as CASSASGRWSTDTQYF.

The chain has TRBV11-2 and TRBJ1-1; perhaps TRBD1 as D (6 bases). The germline V and J ends were trimmed by 5 bases and 5 bases, with 18 bases remaining between them. This CDR3 contains 15 residues. The germline V gene has CDR1 SGHAT and CDR2 FQNNGV. The CDR3 nucleotides read TGTGCCAGCAGCCCCCTCACAGGGTTCGAGACTGAAGCTTTCTTT. Translated: CASSPLTGFETEAFF. Full variable domain (missing parts from reference TRBV11-2 and TRBJ1-1): EAGVAQSPRYKIIEKRQSVAFWCNPISGHATLYWYQQILGQGPKLLIQFQNNGVVDDSQLPKDRFSAERLKGVDSTLKIQPAKLEDSAVYLCASSPLTGFETEAFFGQGTRLTVV.

The chain carries TRBV9 and TRBJ1-2; D is undetermined. The V and J ends lost 0 bases and 3 bases respectively, with 6 bases between them. Germline V gene data show CDR1 as SGDLS and CDR2 as YYNGEE. The CDR3 has 13 amino acids. DNA for the CDR3: TGTGCCAGCAGCGTAGAGGACCACTATGGCTACACCTTC. Its protein product is CASSVEDHYGYTF.

J is TRBJ2-5 and V is TRBV4-1, with 10 bases matching TRBD2. With V trimmed by 5 bases and J by 5 bases, 5 bases remained unmatched. This CDR3 has 14 residues. In germline, CDR1 is MGHRA, CDR2 YSYEKL. The CDR3 loop is CASSGTSDGETQYF. The CDR3 region has the DNA TGCGCCAGCAGCGGGACTAGCGATGGGGAGACCCAGTACTTC.

The V and J genes are TRBV6-1 and TRBJ1-2; D is perhaps TRBD1 (5 bases). CDR1 and CDR2 (germline): MNHNS, SASEGT. V dropped 7 bases and J dropped 1 base, with 13 bases sitting between them. The CDR3 is 14 amino acids. The CDR3: CASTEGRLNYGYTF. The CDR3 DNA reads as TGTGCCAGCACAGAGGGACGGCTTAACTATGGCTACACCTTC.

The rearrangement links TRBV28 to TRBJ2-1; D gene unclear. This CDR3 contains 10 residues. V was clipped by 5 bases and J by 12 bases, with 8 bases between them. Germline V gene data show CDR1 as MDHEN and CDR2 as SYDVKM. The CDR3, as DNA: TGTGCCAGCAGTCCCCCCCTGCAGTTCTTC. It encodes CASSPPLQFF.

V is TRBV6-5 and J is TRBJ2-1, with D maybe TRBD1 (5 bases). This CDR3 contains 16 residues. Per germline, CDR1 MNHEY and CDR2 SVGAGI. V was clipped by 0 bases and J by 3 bases, with 12 bases between them. The CDR3 DNA is TGTGCCAGCAGTTACTCCCAGGCAAGGGGCTACAATGAGCAGTTCTTC. Its translation: CASSYSQARGYNEQFF.

Points on this clone: Other DNA sequences in this sample translate to the same CDR3. The V call is TRBV27, the J call TRBJ2-3; no reliable D call. Trimming pared 2 bases from V and 6 bases from J, leaving 6 bases between. The CDR3 runs to 12 residues. CDR1 is MNHEY and CDR2 is SMNVEV in the germline V gene (reference sequence). DNA for the CDR3: TGTGCCAGCAGTTTACTCGGCGATACGCAGTATTTT. Protein sequence: CASSLLGDTQYF.

In nucleotides, the CDR3 is TGTGCCAGCAGCCGATCTAGCGGAAGCACAGATACGCAGTATTTT. The encoded protein is CASSRSSGSTDTQYF. This rearrangement joins TRBV9 to TRBJ2-3; 7 positions match TRBD2. CDR1 SGDLS and CDR2 YYNGEE come from the germline V gene. The CDR3 consists of 15 residues. Unmatched junction bases numbered 5, after V lost 4 bases and J lost 0 bases.

This sequence joins TRBV9 and TRBJ2-3; weak D call: TRBD2 (6 bases). Germline V gives CDR1 SGDLS, CDR2 YYNGEE. V lost 4 bases to trimming and J lost 2 bases, with 14 bases between them. The CDR3 is 15 amino acids. The CDR3 loop is CASSQSSGYTDTQYF. Written as DNA, the CDR3 is TGTGCCAGCAGCCAGAGTAGCGGTTACACAGATACGCAGTATTTT. Supplemented by reference TRBV9 and TRBJ2-3, the full variable domain reads DSGVTQTPKHLITATGQRVTLRCSPRSGDLSVYWYQQSLDQGLQFLIQYYNGEERAKGNILERFSAQQFPDLHSELNLSSLELGDSALYFCASSQSSGYTDTQYFGPGTRLTVL.

This chain links TRBV11-1 with TRBJ1-1; D call uncertain. The CDR3 spans 15 residues. The germline CDR1 and CDR2 sequences are SGHAT and FQDESV (reference sequence). Trimming took 5 bases from V and 4 from J, leaving 17 bases between them. CDR3 coding DNA: TGTGCCAGCAGCCCCGATCTAGGAGGAGGCACTGAAGCTTTCTTT. Translation: CASSPDLGGGTEAFF.

This chain joins TRBV14 and TRBJ1-2; D gene uncertain. This CDR3 is 12 amino acids long. Per germline, CDR1 SGHDN and CDR2 FVKESK. Trimming cost V 4 bases and J 7 bases, with 10 bases left between them. The CDR3 sequence is CASSPALGGYTF. The CDR3 DNA reads as TGTGCCAGCAGCCCGGCCCTGGGTGGCTACACCTTC.

The chain employs TRBV28 and TRBJ1-5; perhaps TRBD1 as D (5 bases). This CDR3 has 15 amino acids. CDR1 is MDHEN, CDR2 SYDVKM, per germline. Trimming left V 7 bases short and J 3 bases short, with 16 bases between. The CDR3 region has the DNA TGTGCCAGCATGTCCCTAACAGGCCTCAATCAGCCCCAGCATTTT. Its protein is CASMSLTGLNQPQHF.

V gene TRBV6-6 combines with J gene TRBJ2-7; D not certain. Trimming removed 5 bases at V and 5 bases at J, with 19 bases between. Germline values: CDR1 MNHNY, CDR2 SVGAGI (reference sequence). The CDR3 spans 15 residues. The CDR3 reads CASSQTRRLGDEQYF. The CDR3, as DNA: TGTGCCAGCAGTCAGACTCGTAGACTTGGGGACGAGCAGTACTTC.

This chain connects TRBV6-5 to TRBJ1-5, with TRBD1 matching 8 bases. V was clipped by 6 bases and J by 1 base; unmatched bases: 5. The CDR3 is made up of 15 amino acids. CDR1 is MNHEY and CDR2 is SVGAGI in the germline V gene. The CDR3 DNA is TGTGCCAGCAGACAGGGGGAAACGAGCAATCAGCCCCAGCATTTT. Its translation: CASRQGETSNQPQHF.

There are a few counts of this clone. V usage is TRBV2 and J usage is TRBJ1-4; D perhaps matches TRBD1 (5 bases). V shed 4 bases and J shed 7 bases, with 10 bases lying between them. The CDR3 loop spans 13 amino acids. In germline, CDR1 is SNHLY, CDR2 FYNNEI. The CDR3 is CASSAARVEKLFF. The CDR3 bases are TGTGCCAGCAGTGCGGCCAGGGTTGAAAAACTGTTTTTT.

The V call is TRBV5-1, the J call TRBJ2-3; 7 positions match TRBD2. Trimming took 0 bases from V and 0 from J; bases not matched to a gene: 7. Germline V lookup: CDR1 SGHRS, CDR2 YFSETQ. The CDR3 has 17 amino acids. The CDR3 here is CASSLVAGLKSTDTQYF. CDR3 nucleotides: TGCGCCAGCAGCTTGGTAGCGGGCCTCAAAAGCACAGATACGCAGTATTTT.

V gene TRBV7-2 combines with J gene TRBJ2-1; D is possibly TRBD1 or TRBD2 (6 bases each). V was cut by 5 bases and J by 6 bases, with 26 bases left in between. Germline lookup yields CDR1 SGHTA and CDR2 FQGNSA. This CDR3 is 18 amino acids long. DNA of the CDR3: TGTGCCAGCAGCCACGGTGGCGGGACACCCTACTCCGGCAATGAGCAGTTCTTC. It is translated as CASSHGGGTPYSGNEQFF.

The V call is TRBV7-9, the J call TRBJ2-6; TRBD2 agrees at 12 bases. After removal of 3 bases from V and 3 bases from J, the junction contained 3 bases not matched to a gene. Germline V gene sequence: CDR1 SEHNR, CDR2 FQNEAQ (reference sequence). CDR3 length: 17 residues. CDR3 residues: CASSLTSGSNGANVLTF. CDR3 nucleotides: TGTGCCAGCAGCTTGACTAGCGGGAGCAATGGGGCCAACGTCCTGACTTTC. Based on the CDR3 plus reference TRBV7-9 and TRBJ2-6, the full variable domain is DTGVSQNPRHKITKRGQNVTFRCDPISEHNRLYWYRQTLGQGPEFLTYFQNEAQLEKSRLLSDRFSAERPKGSFSTLEIQRTEQGDSAMYLCASSLTSGSNGANVLTFGAGSRLTVL.